This passage covers 22 T cell receptor beta chains from one sample sequenced in a study of blood T cell repertoires in COVID-19. Profiling relied on immunoSEQ multiplex PCR, and the TCRdb table lists in-frame clones only, not all of them. The sample contains tens of thousands of clones, 88% of which appear only once. The source material was peripheral blood. Source of these receptors: a human donor in a cohort sampled during active COVID-19.

The chain is built from TRBV27 and TRBJ1-6, with a possible D match to TRBD1 (5 bases). In germline, CDR1 is MNHEY, CDR2 SMNVEV (reference sequence). Trimming pared 1 base from V and 8 bases from J, leaving 15 bases between. The length of the CDR3 is 16 residues. The CDR3 here is CASSLLFPGGDSPLHF. The CDR3 DNA reads TGTGCCAGCAGTTTATTATTTCCCGGAGGGGATTCACCCCTCCACTTT.

The chain uses TRBV5-4 and TRBJ1-2; 8 nucleotides agree with TRBD1. Germline V CDR1 and CDR2: SGHNT, YYREEE (reference sequence). The CDR3 totals 15 residues. Germline trimming cut 3 bases from V and 2 bases from J; bases unmatched to any gene: 6. The CDR3 region has the DNA TGTGCCAGCAGCTCGCCGGGACAGGCGAACTATGGCTACACCTTC. This sequence encodes CASSSPGQANYGYTF.

The V gene is TRBV4-2, the J gene TRBJ1-5; D remains unclear. The CDR3 totals 17 residues. Germline V CDR1 and CDR2: LGHNA, YNFKEQ. Trimming shortened V by 1 base and J by 1 base, and 14 bases separated the two germline ends. CDR3: CASSQGSATASNQPQHF. DNA of the CDR3: TGTGCCAGCAGCCAAGGTTCTGCTACAGCCAGCAATCAGCCCCAGCATTTT.

The rearrangement joins TRBV7-6 to TRBJ2-1; 7 nucleotides align to TRBD2. This CDR3 has 14 residues. The germline V gene encodes CDR1 SGHVS and CDR2 FNYEAQ. V dropped 0 bases and J dropped 4; count of bases not matched to a gene: 0. CDR3: CASSLAGGYNEQFF. CDR3 nucleotides: TGTGCCAGCAGCTTAGCGGGAGGGTACAATGAGCAGTTCTTC.

The chain combines TRBV28 with TRBJ2-3; D might be TRBD1 (5 bases). The V and J ends lost 1 base and 0 bases respectively, with 5 bases between them. Germline V gene lookup returns CDR1 MDHEN and CDR2 SYDVKM. The CDR3 is 14 residues long. The CDR3 coding sequence is TGTGCCAGCAGTTTATCAGGGAGCACAGATACGCAGTATTTT. Its translation is CASSLSGSTDTQYF.

V and J are TRBV5-1 and TRBJ2-6; 10 bases are shared with TRBD1. The J segment lost 2 bases and the V segment lost 2 bases, leaving 4 bases of the junction unmatched. CDR3 length: 17 amino acids. Germline V gene sequence: CDR1 SGHRS, CDR2 YFSETQ. The CDR3 DNA is TGCGCCAGCAGCTTAGTGGGACAGGGGACTGGGGCCAACGTCCTGACTTTC. It translates to CASSLVGQGTGANVLTF. Full variable domain (rest looked up from reference TRBV5-1 and TRBJ2-6): KAGVTQTPRYLIKTRGQQVTLSCSPISGHRSVSWYQQTPGQGLQFLFEYFSETQRNKGNFPGRFSGRQFSNSRSEMNVSTLELGDSALYLCASSLVGQGTGANVLTFGAGSRLTVL.

This clone came up a few times. The chain carries TRBV9 and TRBJ2-4; TRBD1 aligns across 8 bases. From germline, CDR1 is SGDLS and CDR2 YYNGEE. With 3 bases clipped from V and 6 bases from J, the junction kept 2 bases outside the gene matches. This CDR3 contains 13 residues. CDR3 region: CASSEGQVNIQYF. The CDR3 coding sequence is TGTGCCAGCAGCGAGGGACAGGTAAACATTCAGTACTTC.

The chain couples TRBV19 to TRBJ2-7, with TRBD1 identical over 8 bases. This CDR3 is built from 14 residues. With V trimmed by 6 bases and J by 0 bases, 4 bases remained unmatched. In germline, CDR1 is LNHDA, CDR2 SQIVND (reference sequence). CDR3 nucleotides: TGTGCCAGTAGCCGGACAGGGAGCTCCTACGAGCAGTACTTC. It yields the protein CASSRTGSSYEQYF.

This chain connects TRBV5-1 to TRBJ2-3, with a weak D call TRBD2 (6 bases). This CDR3 comprises 17 residues. V was clipped by 3 bases and J by 2 bases, with 19 bases between them. Germline V gives CDR1 SGHRS, CDR2 YFSETQ. CDR3 DNA sequence: TGCGCCAGCAGCTATAGACTAGTCTCCGTCATCACAGATACGCAGTATTTT. The encoded protein is CASSYRLVSVITDTQYF.

A few counts support this clone. The J gene is TRBJ1-2, the V gene TRBV7-6; D not certain. This CDR3 has 15 residues. From germline, CDR1 is SGHVS and CDR2 FNYEAQ. Trimming left V 4 bases short and J 6 bases short, with 18 bases between. The chain's CDR3 is CASSYSGSSVDGYTF. The CDR3 DNA reads as TGTGCCAGCAGCTATTCCGGGTCCTCAGTCGATGGCTACACCTTC.

The genes are TRBV7-9 and TRBJ1-5; a possible D gene is TRBD1 (6 bases). There are 14 residues in the CDR3. V gave up 4 bases and J gave up 4 bases, with 11 bases separating them. Germline-derived CDR1 and CDR2 are SEHNR and FQNEAQ (reference sequence). Here the CDR3 DNA reads TGTGCCAGCAGCTCAGGGGAGACTAATCAGCCCCAGCATTTT. It translates to CASSSGETNQPQHF. Drawing the rest from reference TRBV7-9 and TRBJ1-5, the complete variable domain is DTGVSQNPRHKITKRGQNVTFRCDPISEHNRLYWYRQTLGQGPEFLTYFQNEAQLEKSRLLSDRFSAERPKGSFSTLEIQRTEQGDSAMYLCASSSGETNQPQHFGDGTRLSIL.

V is TRBV3-1 (or the pseudogene TRBV3-2) and J is TRBJ1-5, with a weak D call TRBD1 (5 bases). The CDR3 has 15 amino acids. V lost 3 bases and J lost 2, with 11 bases in between. CDR1 is LGHDT and CDR2 is YNNKEL in the germline V gene (reference sequence). CDR3 in DNA: TGTGCCAGCAGCCAGGGGGGAGATCGCAATCAGCCCCAGCATTTT. Encoded protein: CASSQGGDRNQPQHF.

The CDR3 protein is CASSLVPDEQYF. DNA for the CDR3: TGTGCCAGCAGCTTAGTTCCCGACGAGCAGTACTTC. The rearrangement uses TRBV11-2 and TRBJ2-7, with D uncertain. V was cut by 1 base and J by 5 bases, with 6 bases left in between. There are 12 residues in the CDR3. Looked up from germline, CDR1 is SGHAT and CDR2 is FQNNGV.

The chain joins TRBV11-3 to TRBJ2-1; TRBD1 aligns across 9 bases. V shed 5 bases, J shed 8 bases, and the junction held 7 bases outside the gene matches. Germline assignment: CDR1 SGHNT and CDR2 YENEEA. This CDR3 has 14 amino acids. CDR3 loop: CASSPGQGRDEQFF. The CDR3 DNA is TGTGCCAGCAGCCCGGGACAGGGTCGGGATGAGCAGTTCTTC.

The rearrangement links TRBV30 to TRBJ1-6; unclear D gene. The CDR3 consists of 15 residues. The V end lost 6 bases, the J end lost 4 bases, and 16 bases lay between the germline ends. The germline V gene has CDR1 GTSNPN and CDR2 SVGIG (reference sequence). The CDR3 nucleotides read TGTGCCTGTGAGACACCCACCTTTTATAATTCACCCCTCCACTTT. Protein: CACETPTFYNSPLHF.

The chain employs TRBV20-1 and TRBJ1-2; a weak D match, TRBD1 (5 bases). Germline values: CDR1 DFQATT, CDR2 SNEGSKA (reference sequence). Trimming removed 6 bases from V and 10 bases from J, with 15 bases in between. The CDR3 has 11 amino acids. The CDR3 coding sequence is TGCAGTGCCCCTACCGGGGGAGTCTACACCTTC. It encodes CSAPTGGVYTF.

In its sample, this clone was seen a few times. The chain recombines TRBV19 with TRBJ2-1, with 8 positions matching TRBD1. V lost 3 bases to trimming and J lost 6 bases; unmatched junction nucleotides: 4. Germline V gene data show CDR1 as LNHDA and CDR2 as SQIVND (reference sequence). The CDR3 spans 14 residues. CDR3 coding DNA: TGTGCCAGTAGTATCCGAGGACAGGGCAATGAGCAGTTCTTC. Translation gives CASSIRGQGNEQFF.

The rearrangement joins TRBV6-2 or TRBV6-3 to TRBJ2-5, with 8 bases matching TRBD2. The CDR3 is 16 residues long. Germline-derived CDR1 and CDR2 are MNHEY and SVGEGT. V gave up 4 bases and J gave up 5 bases; unmatched junction bases: 12. The CDR3 loop is CASSSFSGGAGETQYF. The CDR3 DNA reads as TGTGCCAGCAGTTCCTTTTCCGGGGGGGCTGGGGAGACCCAGTACTTC.

Written as DNA, the CDR3 is TGTGCCACCAGCAGCCCAACGGGACAGGCCTACGAGCAGTACTTC. As protein: CATSSPTGQAYEQYF. This rearrangement joins TRBV15 to TRBJ2-7, with 8 bases lining up with TRBD1. Looked up from germline, CDR1 is LNHNV and CDR2 is YYDKDF (reference sequence). The V and J ends lost 3 bases and 2 bases, in that order; junction bases with no gene match: 6. There are 15 residues in the CDR3. Variable domain in full (rest from reference TRBV15 and TRBJ2-7): DAMVIQNPRYQVTQFGKPVTLSCSQTLNHNVMYWYQQKSSQAPKLLFHYYDKDFNNEADTPDNFQSRRPNTSFCFLDIRSPGLGDTAMYLCATSSPTGQAYEQYFGPGTRLTVT.

CDR3 sequence (DNA): TGTGCCAGCAGTGTCCTAGCGGGGGGGCTATATAATGAGCAGTTCTTC. Amino acids: CASSVLAGGLYNEQFF. The chain recombines TRBV2 with TRBJ2-1, with 12 bases identical to TRBD2. The CDR3 consists of 16 residues. After removal of 4 bases from V and 7 bases from J, the junction contained 8 bases not matched to a gene. Germline CDR1 reads SNHLY; CDR2 reads FYNNEI.

V and J are TRBV29-1 and TRBJ2-1; TRBD2 agrees at 8 bases. Germline V gives CDR1 SQVTM, CDR2 ANQGSEA. V was clipped by 3 bases and J by 5 bases; unmatched bases: 3. CDR3 length equals 13 residues. CDR3 nucleotides: TGCAGCGTTGATACTAGCGGAGACAATGAGCAGTTCTTC. Its protein is CSVDTSGDNEQFF.

The gene calls are TRBV19 and TRBJ2-5; the match to TRBD1 covers 7 bases. Germline assignment: CDR1 LNHDA and CDR2 SQIVND (reference sequence). Trimming removed 5 bases from V and 1 base from J; junction bases left unmatched: 4. This CDR3 comprises 14 residues. The CDR3 protein is CASSLRQGQETQYF. CDR3 DNA sequence: TGTGCCAGTAGTCTGCGACAGGGCCAAGAGACCCAGTACTTC.